A selection of T cell receptor beta chains follows, all from one sample in a study of T-cell memory formation after mild COVID-19. TCRdb called the 5' RACE reads again in MiXCR, with one record for every CDR3 protein. Among 400,000 or so distinct CDR3 sequences listed, 15% to 25% were seen once. The sequenced sample was PBMCs or a T cell subset sorted from them (not recorded which). The receptors here all came from an adult woman who had mild COVID-19 (a few samples of this study predate the infection). Cell type and time point are not known. Both conserved end residues are trimmed from each CDR3. Clone size is given for some rows only: seen once, a few or many times, or a class if the clone is expanded.

CDR3,length,V,size,J
ASSLDRGTEQF,11,TRBV12-3/TRBV12-4,many,TRBJ2-1
ASSLGANVLGNEQF,14,TRBV27,few,TRBJ2-1
ASSLTSGSVPYEQF,14,TRBV7-9,few,TRBJ2-1
ATGGTRRNNEQF,12,TRBV24-1,few,TRBJ2-1
ASSLLGGGGSDTQY,14,TRBV7-6,-,TRBJ2-3
ASRGEWGPQETQY,13,TRBV12-3/TRBV12-4,-,TRBJ2-5
ASSATQTNYGYT,12,TRBV6-1,once,TRBJ1-2
SVAWRENHEQF,11,TRBV29-1,-,TRBJ2-1
ASSLKGREQY,10,TRBV7-9,-,TRBJ2-7
AISGDVEETQY,11,TRBV10-3,-,TRBJ2-5
ASSLGTASQETQY,13,TRBV12-3/TRBV12-4,-,TRBJ2-5
ASSSRPGLDFPNEQF,15,TRBV9,-,TRBJ2-1
ASSLDRYTGELF,12,TRBV5-1,few,TRBJ2-2
ASSQDWETEKLF,12,TRBV14,-,TRBJ1-4
ASSLGDTKYTQY,12,TRBV27,-,TRBJ2-3
ATSDSGLAGGGEQF,14,TRBV24-1,-,TRBJ2-1
ASSLGTSGGAYNEQF,15,TRBV7-6,few,TRBJ2-1
ASSLYQRGETQY,12,TRBV7-6,few,TRBJ2-5
ASTTGTSGGYNEQF,14,TRBV27,few,TRBJ2-1
ASSRDRGGEKLF,12,TRBV5-5,many,TRBJ1-4
ASRVGTAVRDTQY,13,TRBV6-5,few,TRBJ2-3
ASSLGTGAAQPQH,13,TRBV5-1,-,TRBJ1-5
SAGDRGGSGANVLT,14,TRBV20-1,-,TRBJ2-6
ASSLSQGASYEQY,13,TRBV5-1,-,TRBJ2-7
ASDRGGTEAF,10,TRBV7-9,-,TRBJ1-1
ASSSPRSQSTDTQY,14,TRBV7-6,-,TRBJ2-3
ASSQEGRGTDTQY,13,TRBV4-1,-,TRBJ2-3
ASSQLGKKPDTQY,13,TRBV4-1,few,TRBJ2-3
ASTISHRRANVLT,13,TRBV28,-,TRBJ2-6
SARDSANQPQH,11,TRBV20-1,few,TRBJ1-5
SADTGTGNEKLF,12,TRBV20-1,many,TRBJ1-4
ASSQDRRRGGLLVGHENIQY,20,TRBV4-1,-,TRBJ2-4
ASSPETKNTGELF,13,TRBV7-9,few,TRBJ2-2
ATSDPAAPNTGELF,14,TRBV24-1,-,TRBJ2-2
ASRQDLISEAF,11,TRBV12-3/TRBV12-4,many,TRBJ1-1
ASSQDGSGGAGEQY,14,TRBV4-1,few,TRBJ2-7